The rows below give T cell receptor beta chains drawn from one sample of a study of post-analysis software for immune sequencing data. TCRdb ran MiXCR on the PCR reads and lists one entry per CDR3 protein. Of more than 450,000 distinct CDR3 sequences in the sample, around 47% were seen once. The sample was blood. The receptors shown here come from a girl aged 5-17 years with multiple sclerosis. CDR3s include the opening cysteine and the closing phenylalanine or tryptophan. D genes are given only for firm matches. Size values are once, few and many counts, or a class for expanded clones, and some rows have none.

>TRBV10-3|few|TRBJ2-3|TRBD2
TGTGCCATCAGTTTTACTAGCGGGAGCGTAGATACGCAGTATTTT
CAISFTSGSVDTQYF
>TRBV7-9|NA|TRBJ2-7|NA
TGTGCCAGCAGCTCCCCTCAAACATCCTACGAGCAGTACTTC
CASSSPQTSYEQYF
>TRBV4-2|few|TRBJ1-2|NA
TGTGCCAGCAGCCTCGCCGAAAGGGGCCGGGGTGGCTACACCTTC
CASSLAERGRGGYTF
>TRBV2|NA|TRBJ2-7|NA
TGTGCCAGCAGTTCGGGACGGAACTACGAGCAGTACTTC
CASSSGRNYEQYF
>TRBV14|NA|TRBJ1-2|NA
TGTGCCAGCAGCCAAGATTACAGCTATGGTTACACCTTC
CASSQDYSYGYTF
>TRBV12-3/TRBV12-4|many|TRBJ2-7|NA
TGTGCCAGCAGTTTGGTAGCTGGGGCTCTGAACTACGAGCAGTACTTC
CASSLVAGALNYEQYF
>TRBV5-1|NA|TRBJ1-1|TRBD1
TGCGCCAGCAGCTTGTCGGGGAGACAGGGGAACACTGAAGCTTTCTTT
CASSLSGRQGNTEAFF
>TRBV5-1|NA|TRBJ2-1|NA
TGCGCCAGCAGCTTGGCTCCAGGGACAATCTCCTACAATGAGCAGTTCTTC
CASSLAPGTISYNEQFF
>TRBV27|NA|TRBJ2-3|NA
TGTGCCAGCACCAACACCCTAAACACAGATACGCAGTATTTT
CASTNTLNTDTQYF
>TRBV20-1|few|TRBJ2-1|TRBD2
TGCAGTGCTCCGGGACTAGCGGGAAATGAGCAGTTCTTC
CSAPGLAGNEQFF
>TRBV9|few|TRBJ2-1|NA
TGTGCCAGCTCTCCGGGGGACTACAATGAGCAGTTCTTC
CASSPGDYNEQFF
>TRBV7-9|NA|TRBJ2-7|TRBD1
TGTGCCAGCAGCTCCTCGTCCGGGACAGGCCGACATCTCTCCTACGAGCAGTACTTC
CASSSSSGTGRHLSYEQYF
>TRBV6-5|few|TRBJ2-3|NA
TGTGCCAGCAGAAGGGGACACACAGATACGCAGTATTTT
CASRRGHTDTQYF
>TRBV15|NA|TRBJ1-2|TRBD1
TGTGCCACCAGCCCTGACGGGACAGCCGGCTATGGCTACACCTTC
CATSPDGTAGYGYTF
>TRBV6-4|many|TRBJ2-3|TRBD2
TGTGCCAGCAGCCCGGGTAGCGGGGGAGAAGGTACGCAGTATTTT
CASSPGSGGEGTQYF
>TRBV6-5|NA|TRBJ2-7|NA
TGTGCCAGCACCACCAGTTCGGGGGCTCTCGGCGAGCAGTACTTC
CASTTSSGALGEQYF
>TRBV12-3/TRBV12-4|NA|TRBJ2-1|NA
TGTGCCAGCAATATCGCCGGGACCCTCAATGAGCAGTTCTTC
CASNIAGTLNEQFF
>TRBV20-1|NA|TRBJ2-5|NA
TGCAGTGCTGGAGGGACAAACCAAGAGACCCAGTACTTC
CSAGGTNQETQYF
>TRBV7-9|NA|TRBJ1-2|NA
TGTGCCAGCGAATCGGGCACAGGAAACTATGGCTACACCTTC
CASESGTGNYGYTF
>TRBV29-1|once|TRBJ1-1|NA
TGCAGCGTTGTCCCGTTTACGGGGACCAACACTGAAGCTTTCTTT
CSVVPFTGTNTEAFF
>TRBV3-1|NA|TRBJ2-2|NA
TGTGCCAGCAGCCAAGCGGCCACCGGGGAGCTGTTTTTT
CASSQAATGELFF
>TRBV4-1|NA|TRBJ2-7|NA
TGCGCCAGCAGCCAAGTACCACGGGGCTACGAGCAGTACTTC
CASSQVPRGYEQYF
>TRBV12-3/TRBV12-4|few|TRBJ2-4|NA
TGTGCCAGCACCACCTCTGTAGCCAAAAACATTCAGTACTTC
CASTTSVAKNIQYF
>TRBV27|few|TRBJ2-3|NA
TGTGCCAGCAGTTTATTGTCCAGAGATACGCAGTATTTT
CASSLLSRDTQYF
>TRBV5-1|NA|TRBJ1-2|TRBD1
TGCGCCAGCAGCTCAACTCAGGGGGCAGGCTATGGCTACACCTTC
CASSSTQGAGYGYTF